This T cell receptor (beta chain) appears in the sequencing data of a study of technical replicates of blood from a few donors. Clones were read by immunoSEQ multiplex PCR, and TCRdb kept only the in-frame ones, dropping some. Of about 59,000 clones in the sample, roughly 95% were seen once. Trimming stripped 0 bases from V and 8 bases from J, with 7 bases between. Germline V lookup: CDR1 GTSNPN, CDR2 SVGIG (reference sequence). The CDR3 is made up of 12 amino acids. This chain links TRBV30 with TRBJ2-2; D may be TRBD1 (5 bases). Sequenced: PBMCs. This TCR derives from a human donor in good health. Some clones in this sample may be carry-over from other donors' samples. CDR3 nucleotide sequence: TGTGCCTGGAGTGTACAGGAGGGGGAGCTGTTTTTT. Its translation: CAWSVQEGELFF.